This entry is about one TCR beta chain. Its antigen is currently unknown. CDR1 and CDR2 (germline): MDHEN, SYDVKM. The CDR3 covers 12 residues. The V end was cut by 2 bases, the J end by 3 bases, with 2 bases between. This sample is part of a study of T cells in localized non-small cell lung cancer. Study-level results: In adjacent lung appeared a median around 60 of the top 100 tumor clones. Sequencing was restricted to one tumor region; therefore, heterogeneity remains possible.

The assay was immunoSEQ multiplex PCR, and TCRdb's table has in-frame clones only and misses some. The data contain about 92,000 clones, approximately 91% of them seen just once; the ten biggest clones take up about 4%. The TCR comes from a woman aged 40-69 years with stage II squamous cell lung carcinoma. V usage is TRBV28 and J usage is TRBJ1-5; D not certain. Material: PBMCs, obtained before any cancer treatment. CDR3 sequence reads: CASSLDNQPQHF. CDR3 in DNA: TGTGCCAGCAGTTTAGACAATCAGCCCCAGCATTTT.